The source of this T cell receptor (beta chain) is a study of cytomegalovirus exposure and HLA in healthy donors. General study results and limits: In a later analysis, at a false discovery rate of 0.05, under 20,000 TCR beta sequences matched HLA alleles.

Between the trimmed V and J ends, which lost 4 bases and 7 bases, there was a span of 16 bases. The CDR3 is made up of 14 amino acids. In germline, CDR1 is MGHRA, CDR2 YSYEKL. Vbeta (60) and Jbeta (13) primers were used in the PCR. Assay: immunoSEQ multiplex PCR; the TCRdb copy retains only in-frame clones and omits some. The sample records some 150,000 clones, approximately 80% being singletons. As regards this clone: Antigen unknown.

Sequencing was carried out using PBMCs. The rearrangement joins TRBV4-1 to TRBJ1-2; a possible D gene is TRBD1 (6 bases). The receptor was derived from a man aged 30 to 39 in good health and CMV-seronegative. Written as DNA, the CDR3 is TGCGCCAGCAGCCGCCCAGGGGTGAGAAGTGGCTACACCTTC. Translation gives CASSRPGVRSGYTF.